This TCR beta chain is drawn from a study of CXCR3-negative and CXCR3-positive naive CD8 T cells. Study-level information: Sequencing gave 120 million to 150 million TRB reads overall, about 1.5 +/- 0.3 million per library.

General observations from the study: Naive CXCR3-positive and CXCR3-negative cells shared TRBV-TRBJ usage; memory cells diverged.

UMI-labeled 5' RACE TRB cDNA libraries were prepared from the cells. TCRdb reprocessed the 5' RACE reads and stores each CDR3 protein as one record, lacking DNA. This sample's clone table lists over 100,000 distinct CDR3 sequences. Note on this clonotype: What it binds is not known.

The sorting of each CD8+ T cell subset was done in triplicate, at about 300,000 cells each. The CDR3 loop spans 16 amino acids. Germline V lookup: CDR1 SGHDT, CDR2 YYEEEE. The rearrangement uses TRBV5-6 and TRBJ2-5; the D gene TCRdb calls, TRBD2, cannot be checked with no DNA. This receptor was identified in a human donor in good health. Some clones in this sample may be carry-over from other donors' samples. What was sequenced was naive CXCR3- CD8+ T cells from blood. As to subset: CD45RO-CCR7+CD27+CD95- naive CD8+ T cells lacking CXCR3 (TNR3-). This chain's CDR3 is CASSFRTSGTRETQYF.